This T cell receptor beta chain came from a study of shared clonotypes between healthy human individuals. Method: immunoSEQ multiplex PCR; TCRdb's copy keeps in-frame clones and lacks some. The data show around 330,000 clones, 74% seen once. V lost 4 bases, J lost 7 bases, and 14 bases lay in between. Germline lookup yields CDR1 SNHLY and CDR2 FYNNEI. This CDR3 is built from 14 residues. This receptor was identified in a young man in good health. This chain uses TRBV2 with TRBJ1-5, with D possibly TRBD1 on 6 matching bases. The sample comprised memory CD4+ T cells sorted from blood. Sample subset: CD45RA-negative fraction. The CDR3 protein is CASSVSDRQQPQHF. The CDR3 bases are TGTGCCAGCAGTGTGTCAGACAGGCAGCAGCCCCAGCATTTT.